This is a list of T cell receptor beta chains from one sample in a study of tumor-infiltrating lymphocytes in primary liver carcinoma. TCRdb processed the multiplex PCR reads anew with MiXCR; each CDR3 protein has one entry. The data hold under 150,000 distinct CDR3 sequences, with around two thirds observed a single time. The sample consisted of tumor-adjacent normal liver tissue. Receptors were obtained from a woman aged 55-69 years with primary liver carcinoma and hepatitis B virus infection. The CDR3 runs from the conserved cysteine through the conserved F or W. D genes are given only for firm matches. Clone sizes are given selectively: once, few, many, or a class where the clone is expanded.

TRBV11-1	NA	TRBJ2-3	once	CACSPPSGTDTQYF	TGTGCCTGCAGCCCCCCAAGCGGCACAGATACGCAGTATTTT
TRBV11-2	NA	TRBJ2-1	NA	CASSLEGVSIGEHLF	TGTGCCAGCAGCTTAGAGGGAGTAAGTATCGGTGAGCATCTCTTC
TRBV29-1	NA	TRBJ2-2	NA	CNVEAGMGSGALFF	TGCAACGTTGAGGCGGGAATGGGATCCGGGGCGCTGTTTTTT
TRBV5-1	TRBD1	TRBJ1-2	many	CASSPRQGAYGYTF	TGCGCCAGCAGCCCAAGACAGGGGGCGTATGGCTACACCTTC
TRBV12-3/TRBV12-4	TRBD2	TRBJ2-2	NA	CACSLSWSSGKDGELFF	TGTGCCTGCAGTTTATCGTGGAGTAGCGGGAAGGACGGGGAGCTGTTCTTT
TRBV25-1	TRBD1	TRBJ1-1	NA	CASTGTVTNIEAFF	TGTGCCAGCACAGGGACAGTTACTAACATTGAAGCTTTCTTT
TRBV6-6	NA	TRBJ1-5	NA	CASRGTKQVLNQPQHF	TGTGCCAGCAGGGGCACCAAACAGGTGCTTAATCAGCCCCAGCATTTT
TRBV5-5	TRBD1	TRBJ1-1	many	CASSVGGGPTRGHTEAFF	TGTGCCAGCAGCGTTGGAGGGGGCCCTACGAGGGGACACACTGAAGCTTTCTTT
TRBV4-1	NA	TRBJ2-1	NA	CASKWVDEQFF	TGCGCCAGCAAGTGGGTCGACGAGCAGTTTTTC
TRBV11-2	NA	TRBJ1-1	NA	CANSLTRDTEAFF	TGTGCCAATAGCTTAACCAGAGACACTGAAGCCTTCTTT
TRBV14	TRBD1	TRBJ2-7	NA	CVRSLRRTGAYEQYF	TGTGTCAGGAGCCTACGCCGGACAGGGGCCTACGAGCAGTACTTC
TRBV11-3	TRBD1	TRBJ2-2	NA	CVSGSGQGYTGELFF	TGTGTAAGCGGCTCGGGACAGGGTTACACCGGGGAGCTGTTTTTT
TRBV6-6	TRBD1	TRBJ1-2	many	CASSLPGQYGYTF	TGTGCCAGCAGTCTACCGGGACAGTATGGCTACACCTTC
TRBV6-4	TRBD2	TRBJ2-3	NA	CISSDVAGGSTDAQYF	TGTATCAGCAGTGACGTAGCGGGAGGGTCCACAGATGCGCAGTATTTT
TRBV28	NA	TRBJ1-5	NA	CVSSLGEGYRQPQHF	TGTGTCAGCAGTTTGGGAGAGGGGTATCGTCAGCCCCAGCATTTT
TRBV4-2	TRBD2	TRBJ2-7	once	CASSRSGRSCEQYF	TGTGCTAGCAGCCGTAGCGGGAGGTCCTGCGAGCAGTACTTC
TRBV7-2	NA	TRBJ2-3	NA	CASSLGASVSADTQYF	TGTGCCAGCAGCTTAGGGGCCTCGGTTAGCGCAGATACGCAGTATTTT